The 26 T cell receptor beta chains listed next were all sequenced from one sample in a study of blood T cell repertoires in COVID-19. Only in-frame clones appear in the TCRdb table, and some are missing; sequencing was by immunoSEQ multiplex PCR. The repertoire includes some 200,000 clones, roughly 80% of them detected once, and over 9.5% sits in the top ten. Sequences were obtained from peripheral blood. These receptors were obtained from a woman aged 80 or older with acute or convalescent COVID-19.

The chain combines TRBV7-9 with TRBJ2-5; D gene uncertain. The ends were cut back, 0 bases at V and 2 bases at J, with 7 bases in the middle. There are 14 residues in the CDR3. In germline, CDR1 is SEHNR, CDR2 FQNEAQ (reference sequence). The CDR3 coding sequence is TGTGCCAGCAGCTTAGCTACCGGGCAAGAGACCCAGTACTTC. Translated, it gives CASSLATGQETQYF.

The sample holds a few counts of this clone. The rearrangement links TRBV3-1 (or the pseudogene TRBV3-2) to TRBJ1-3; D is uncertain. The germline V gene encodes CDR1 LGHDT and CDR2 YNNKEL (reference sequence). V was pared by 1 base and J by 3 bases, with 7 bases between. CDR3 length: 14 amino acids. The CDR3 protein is CASSQGAGGNTIYF. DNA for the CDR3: TGTGCCAGCAGCCAAGGAGCAGGTGGAAACACCATATATTTT.

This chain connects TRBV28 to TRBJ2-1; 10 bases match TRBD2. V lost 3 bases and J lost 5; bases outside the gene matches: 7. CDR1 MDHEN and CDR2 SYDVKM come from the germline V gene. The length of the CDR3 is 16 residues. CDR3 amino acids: CASSFTGTSVDNEQFF. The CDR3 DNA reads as TGTGCCAGCAGTTTTACCGGGACTAGCGTCGACAATGAGCAGTTCTTC.

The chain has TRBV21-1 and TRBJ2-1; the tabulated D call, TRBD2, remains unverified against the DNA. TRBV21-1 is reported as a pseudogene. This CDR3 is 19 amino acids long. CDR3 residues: CASSKITASGLRPYNEQFF. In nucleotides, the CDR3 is TGTGCCAGCAGCAAAATCACGGCTAGCGGGCTAAGACCCTACAATGAGCAGTTCTTC.

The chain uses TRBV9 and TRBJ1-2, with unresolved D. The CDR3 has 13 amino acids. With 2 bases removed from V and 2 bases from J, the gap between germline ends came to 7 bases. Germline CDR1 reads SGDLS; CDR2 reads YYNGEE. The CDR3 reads CASSVGTNYGYTF. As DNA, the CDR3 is TGTGCCAGCAGCGTGGGCACGAACTATGGCTACACCTTC.

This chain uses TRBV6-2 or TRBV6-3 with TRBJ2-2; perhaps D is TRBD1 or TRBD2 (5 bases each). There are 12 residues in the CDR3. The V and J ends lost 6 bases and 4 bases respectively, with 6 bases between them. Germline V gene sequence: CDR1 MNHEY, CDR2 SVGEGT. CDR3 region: CASSGATGELFF. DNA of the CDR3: TGTGCCAGCAGCGGGGCCACCGGGGAGCTGTTTTTT.

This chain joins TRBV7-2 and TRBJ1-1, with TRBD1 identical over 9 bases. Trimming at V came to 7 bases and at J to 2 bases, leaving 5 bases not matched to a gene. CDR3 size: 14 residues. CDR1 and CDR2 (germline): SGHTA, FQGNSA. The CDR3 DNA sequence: TGTGCCAGCACCGTGACAGGGGGTAACACTGAAGCTTTCTTT. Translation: CASTVTGGNTEAFF.

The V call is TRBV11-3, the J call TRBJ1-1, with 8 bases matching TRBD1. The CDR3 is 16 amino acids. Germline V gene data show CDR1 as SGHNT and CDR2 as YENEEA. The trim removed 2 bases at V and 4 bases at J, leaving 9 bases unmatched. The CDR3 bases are TGTGCCAGCAGCTTAAGCGGTGTGCAGGGGGCCACTGAAGCTTTCTTT. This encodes CASSLSGVQGATEAFF. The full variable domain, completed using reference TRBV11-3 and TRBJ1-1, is EAGVVQSPRYKIIEKKQPVAFWCNPISGHNTLYWYLQNLGQGPELLIRYENEEAVDDSQLPKDRFSAERLKGVDSTLKIQPAELGDSAVYLCASSLSGVQGATEAFFGQGTRLTVV.

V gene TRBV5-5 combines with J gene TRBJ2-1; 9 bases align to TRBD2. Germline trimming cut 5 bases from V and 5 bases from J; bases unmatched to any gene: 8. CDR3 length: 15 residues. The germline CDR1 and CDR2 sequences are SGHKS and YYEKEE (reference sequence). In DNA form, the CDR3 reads TGTGCCAGCAGTTACGGGACTAGCCAACACAATGAGCAGTTCTTC. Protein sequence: CASSYGTSQHNEQFF.

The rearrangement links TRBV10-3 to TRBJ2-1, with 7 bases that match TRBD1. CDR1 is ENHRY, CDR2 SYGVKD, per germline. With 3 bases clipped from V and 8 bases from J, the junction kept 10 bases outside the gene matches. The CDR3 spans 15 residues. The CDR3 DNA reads TGTGCCATCAGTGACCCTGGGAGACAGGGCGATGAGCAGTTCTTC. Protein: CAISDPGRQGDEQFF.

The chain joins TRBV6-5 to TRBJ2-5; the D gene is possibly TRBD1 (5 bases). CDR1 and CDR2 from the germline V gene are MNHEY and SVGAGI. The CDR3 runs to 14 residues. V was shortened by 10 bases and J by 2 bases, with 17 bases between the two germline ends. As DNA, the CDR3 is TGTGCCACGGCTCCTGCAGGGTGGCAAGAGACCCAGTACTTC. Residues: CATAPAGWQETQYF.

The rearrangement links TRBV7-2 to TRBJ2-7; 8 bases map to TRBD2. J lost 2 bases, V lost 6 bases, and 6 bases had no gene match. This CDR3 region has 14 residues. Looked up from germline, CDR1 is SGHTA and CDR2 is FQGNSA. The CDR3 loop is CASRLAGGPYEQYF. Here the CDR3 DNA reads TGTGCCAGCAGACTTGCGGGGGGCCCCTACGAGCAGTACTTC.

CDR3 nucleotide sequence: TGTGCCAGTAGGGACAGCCAAGAGACCCAGTACTTC. This gives the protein CASRDSQETQYF. The V call is TRBV10-3, the J call TRBJ2-5, with 7 bases fitting TRBD1. V dropped 10 bases and J dropped 1; count of bases not matched to a gene: 3. CDR1 ENHRY and CDR2 SYGVKD come from the germline V gene. The CDR3 loop spans 12 amino acids.

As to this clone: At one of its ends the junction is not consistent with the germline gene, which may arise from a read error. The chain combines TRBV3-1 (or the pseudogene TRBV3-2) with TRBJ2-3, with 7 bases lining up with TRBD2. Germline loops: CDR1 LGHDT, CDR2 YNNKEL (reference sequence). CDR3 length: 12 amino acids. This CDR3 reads CASSQVAGQCLF. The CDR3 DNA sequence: TGTGCCAGCAGCCAAGTAGCGGGTCAGTGTTTATTT.

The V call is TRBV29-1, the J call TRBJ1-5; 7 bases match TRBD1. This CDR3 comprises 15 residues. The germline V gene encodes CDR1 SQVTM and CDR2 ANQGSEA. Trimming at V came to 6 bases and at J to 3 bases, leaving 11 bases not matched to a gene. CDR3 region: CSVATGTGVNQPQHF. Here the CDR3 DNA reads TGCAGCGTAGCCACCGGAACAGGGGTCAATCAGCCCCAGCATTTT.

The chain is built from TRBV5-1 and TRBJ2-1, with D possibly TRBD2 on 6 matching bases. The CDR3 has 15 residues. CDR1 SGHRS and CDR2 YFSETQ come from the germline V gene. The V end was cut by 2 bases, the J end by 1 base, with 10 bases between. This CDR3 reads CASSLEGLSYNEQFF. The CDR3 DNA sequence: TGCGCCAGCAGCTTAGAGGGACTTTCCTACAATGAGCAGTTCTTC.

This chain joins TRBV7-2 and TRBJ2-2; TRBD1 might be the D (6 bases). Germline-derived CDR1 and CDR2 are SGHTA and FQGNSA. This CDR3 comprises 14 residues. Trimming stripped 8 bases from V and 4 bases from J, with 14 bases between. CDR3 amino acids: CASLKDRSTGELFF. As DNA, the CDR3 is TGTGCCAGCCTGAAGGACAGATCCACCGGGGAGCTGTTTTTT. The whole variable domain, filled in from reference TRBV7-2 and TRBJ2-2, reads GAGVSQSPSNKVTEKGKDVELRCDPISGHTALYWYRQSLGQGLEFLIYFQGNSAPDKSGLPSDRFSAERTGGSVSTLTIQRTQQEDSAVYLCASLKDRSTGELFFGEGSRLTVL.

The CDR3 sequence: CASSLGLAGEAEQYF. CDR3 in DNA: TGTGCCAGCAGTTTAGGACTAGCGGGAGAGGCCGAGCAGTACTTC. The chain joins TRBV6-6 to TRBJ2-7; 13 bases line up with TRBD2. CDR3 length equals 15 residues. J lost 6 bases, V lost 4 bases, and 6 bases had no gene match. Germline CDR1 MNHNY, CDR2 SVGAGI (reference sequence).

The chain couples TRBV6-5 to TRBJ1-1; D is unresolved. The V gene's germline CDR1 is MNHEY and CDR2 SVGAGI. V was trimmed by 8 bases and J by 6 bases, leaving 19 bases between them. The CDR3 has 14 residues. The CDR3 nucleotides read TGTGCCAGCGTTTCGGTTGAGGGAAGATCTGAAGCTTTCTTT. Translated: CASVSVEGRSEAFF.

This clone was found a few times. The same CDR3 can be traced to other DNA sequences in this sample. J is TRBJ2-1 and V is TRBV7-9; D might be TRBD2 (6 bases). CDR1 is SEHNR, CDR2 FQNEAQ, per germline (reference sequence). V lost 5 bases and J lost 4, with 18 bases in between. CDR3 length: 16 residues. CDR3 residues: CASSPPGGSAYNEQFF. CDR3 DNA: TGTGCCAGCAGCCCCCCCGGGGGTAGCGCATACAATGAGCAGTTCTTC.

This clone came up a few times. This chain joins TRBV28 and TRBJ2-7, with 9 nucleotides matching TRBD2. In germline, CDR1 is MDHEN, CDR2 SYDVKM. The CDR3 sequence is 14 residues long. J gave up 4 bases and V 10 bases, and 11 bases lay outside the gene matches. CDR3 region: CATTDDSGSYEQYF. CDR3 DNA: TGTGCCACCACGGACGATAGCGGGAGTTACGAGCAGTACTTC.

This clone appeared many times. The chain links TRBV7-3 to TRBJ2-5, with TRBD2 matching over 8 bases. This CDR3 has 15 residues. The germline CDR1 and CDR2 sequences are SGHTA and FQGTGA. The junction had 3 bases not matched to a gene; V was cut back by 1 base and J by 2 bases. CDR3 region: CASSLNSGGQETQYF. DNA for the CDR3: TGTGCCAGCAGCTTAAACTCGGGGGGGCAAGAGACCCAGTACTTC. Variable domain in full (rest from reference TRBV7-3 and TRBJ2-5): GAGVSQTPSNKVTEKGKYVELRCDPISGHTALYWYRQSLGQGPEFLIYFQGTGAADDSGLPNDRFFAVRPEGSVSTLKIQRTERGDSAVYLCASSLNSGGQETQYFGPGTRLLVL.

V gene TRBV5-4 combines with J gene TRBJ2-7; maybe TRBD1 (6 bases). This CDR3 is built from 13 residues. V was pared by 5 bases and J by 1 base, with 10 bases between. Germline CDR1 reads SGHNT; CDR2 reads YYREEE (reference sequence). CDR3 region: CASRPGHSYEQYF. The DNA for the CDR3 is TGTGCCAGCAGACCGGGACATTCCTACGAGCAGTACTTC.

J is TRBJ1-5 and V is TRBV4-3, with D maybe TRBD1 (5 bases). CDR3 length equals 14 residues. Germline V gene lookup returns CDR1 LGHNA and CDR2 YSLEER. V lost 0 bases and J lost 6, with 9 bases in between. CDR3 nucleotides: TGCGCCAGCAGCCAAGAGGGGGGGAGTCAGCCCCAGCATTTT. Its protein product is CASSQEGGSQPQHF.

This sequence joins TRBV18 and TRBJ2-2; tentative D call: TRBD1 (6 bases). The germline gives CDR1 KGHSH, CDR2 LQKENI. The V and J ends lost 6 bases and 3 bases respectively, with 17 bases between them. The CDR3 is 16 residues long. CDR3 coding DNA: TGTGCCAGCTCCTCAAACACAGGGACGGACACCGGGGAGCTGTTTTTT. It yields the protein CASSSNTGTDTGELFF.

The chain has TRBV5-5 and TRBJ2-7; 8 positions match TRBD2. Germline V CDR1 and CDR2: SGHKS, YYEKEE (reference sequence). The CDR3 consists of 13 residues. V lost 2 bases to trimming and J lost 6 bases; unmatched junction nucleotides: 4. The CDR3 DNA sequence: TGTGCCAGCAGCTTAGCGGGGGTTGCCGAGCAGTACTTC. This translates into CASSLAGVAEQYF.